Presented here are 17 T cell receptor beta chains from one specimen sequenced in a study of OX40 agonist ivuxolimab in advanced cancers. Using immunoSEQ multiplex PCR, the repertoire was profiled, and TCRdb retains in-frame clones only, with some absent. The sample shows around 20,000 clones, 70% to 90% of them seen only once. The input for sequencing was CD4+ or CD8+ T cells sorted from blood, taken in a trial of the OX40 agonist ivuxolimab. The receptors come from an adult with an advanced solid tumor such as melanoma, head and neck, liver or kidney cancer.

V and J are TRBV14 and TRBJ2-3; D gene unclear. The CDR3 length is 17 residues. V was cut by 4 bases and J by 8 bases, with 25 bases left in between. The germline CDR1 and CDR2 sequences are SGHDN and FVKESK. The CDR3 here is CASSPRYPATHRGTQYF. In DNA form, the CDR3 reads TGTGCCAGCAGCCCCCGGTACCCAGCCACACACCGCGGTACGCAGTATTTT.

A single count supports this clone. The gene calls are TRBV5-6 and TRBJ1-6, with a possible D match to TRBD1 (5 bases). CDR1 is SGHDT and CDR2 is YYEEEE in the germline V gene. Trimming took 6 bases from V and 4 from J, leaving 17 bases between them. There are 16 residues in the CDR3. The CDR3 loop is CASTPTRENYNSPLHF. The DNA of the CDR3 is TGTGCCAGCACCCCGACCAGGGAGAATTATAATTCACCCCTCCACTTT.

The V call is TRBV7-6, the J call TRBJ2-6, with 9 positions matching TRBD1. Germline V gene sequence: CDR1 SGHVS, CDR2 FNYEAQ. Unmatched junction bases numbered 10, after V lost 5 bases and J lost 2 bases. This CDR3 comprises 18 residues. CDR3 region: CASSEPGQGLAGANVLTF. The CDR3 bases are TGTGCCAGCAGCGAGCCGGGACAGGGTCTCGCTGGGGCCAACGTCCTGACTTTC.

The rearrangement joins TRBV27 to TRBJ2-7; D is uncertain. Germline loops: CDR1 MNHEY, CDR2 SMNVEV (reference sequence). CDR3 length equals 14 residues. V was trimmed by 4 bases and J by 6 bases, leaving 16 bases between them. The CDR3, as DNA: TGTGCCAGCAGTTACGGCAGGTGGGCAGGCGAGCAGTACTTC. This gives the protein CASSYGRWAGEQYF.

V is TRBV30 and J is TRBJ1-6, with 7 bases lining up with TRBD1. CDR1 and CDR2 (germline): GTSNPN, SVGIG (reference sequence). J gave up 9 bases and V 2 bases, and 7 bases lay outside the gene matches. This CDR3 comprises 14 residues. CDR3 bases: TGTGCCTGGAGTTTCGACAGGGTGAGTTCACCCCTCCACTTT. This encodes CAWSFDRVSSPLHF.

J is TRBJ2-1 and V is TRBV7-9, with D possibly matching TRBD2 (7 bases). This CDR3 has 12 residues. V was clipped by 8 bases and J by 5 bases, with 10 bases between them. Germline CDR1 is SEHNR and CDR2 is FQNEAQ (reference sequence). The CDR3: CASGRGDNEQFF. As DNA, the CDR3 is TGTGCCAGCGGGAGGGGGGACAATGAGCAGTTCTTC.

The V gene is TRBV14, the J gene TRBJ1-1; D unresolved. The V gene lost 0 bases and the J gene lost 0 bases, with 2 bases spanning the gap. Germline CDR1 reads SGHDN; CDR2 reads FVKESK. The CDR3 contains 13 residues. The CDR3 DNA follows: TGTGCCAGCAGCCAAGACTTGAACACTGAAGCTTTCTTT. Its translation is CASSQDLNTEAFF.

The chain is built from TRBV19 and TRBJ2-3, with 10 bases identical to TRBD2. Germline loops: CDR1 LNHDA, CDR2 SQIVND (reference sequence). The CDR3 length is 11 residues. With 5 bases clipped from V and 11 bases from J, the junction kept 1 base outside the gene matches. The CDR3: CASSGLAEQYF. The CDR3, as DNA: TGTGCCAGTAGTGGACTAGCGGAGCAGTATTTT.

The DNA for the CDR3 is TGTGCCAGCAGCCCCGGGGACAATGAGCAGTTCTTC. Its translation is CASSPGDNEQFF. V and J are TRBV11-2 and TRBJ2-1; D possibly corresponds to TRBD2 (5 bases). From germline, CDR1 is SGHAT and CDR2 FQNNGV. This CDR3 comprises 12 residues. The germline V and J ends were trimmed by 5 bases and 5 bases, with 7 bases remaining between them.

The chain carries TRBV13 and TRBJ1-1; D ambiguous. The CDR3 consists of 12 residues. Germline lookup yields CDR1 PRHDT and CDR2 FYEKMQ (reference sequence). V lost 5 bases, J lost 7 bases, and 11 bases lay in between. DNA of the CDR3: TGTGCCAGCAGCCCACAGAATATTGAAGCTTTCTTT. Translating gives CASSPQNIEAFF.

This clone is a singleton in its sample. The chain combines TRBV5-6 with TRBJ1-1; D perhaps matches TRBD1 (5 bases). The germline V gene has CDR1 SGHDT and CDR2 YYEEEE. The CDR3 length is 13 residues. V was cut by 0 bases and J by 5 bases, with 8 bases left in between. CDR3 in DNA: TGTGCCAGCAGCTTGGGGGGCTGGACTGAAGCTTTCTTT. This gives the protein CASSLGGWTEAFF.

This clone was observed a single time. The chain couples TRBV9 to TRBJ2-5, with 9 bases identical to TRBD1. J gave up 5 bases and V 4 bases, and 12 bases lay outside the gene matches. From germline, CDR1 is SGDLS and CDR2 YYNGEE. This CDR3 has 16 amino acids. The CDR3 sequence: CASSPDLTGGVETQYF. The CDR3 nucleotides are TGTGCCAGCAGCCCAGACCTTACAGGGGGCGTGGAGACCCAGTACTTC.

V is TRBV5-8 and J is TRBJ2-3; D is undetermined. The V and J ends lost 7 bases and 7 bases respectively, with 10 bases between them. This CDR3 is 11 amino acids long. From germline, CDR1 is SGHTS and CDR2 YDEGEE. The CDR3 coding sequence is TGTGCCAGCGGGTTCGCCAATACGCAGTATTTT. It specifies CASGFANTQYF.

This chain uses TRBV5-1 with TRBJ1-2, with D possibly matching TRBD1 (5 bases). The CDR3 spans 12 residues. V gave up 0 bases and J gave up 7 bases, with 7 bases separating them. CDR1 SGHRS and CDR2 YFSETQ come from the germline V gene. The CDR3 region is CASSLAGGGYTF. In nucleotides, the CDR3 is TGCGCCAGCAGCTTGGCTGGGGGTGGCTACACCTTC.

CDR3 nucleotides: TGTGCCAGCAGCCAAGACTTAACAGATACGCAGTATTTT. Its translation: CASSQDLTDTQYF. V is TRBV14 and J is TRBJ2-3; D is undetermined. Germline CDR1 reads SGHDN; CDR2 reads FVKESK. V lost 0 bases to trimming and J lost 3 bases, with 4 bases between them. The CDR3 covers 13 residues. The complete variable domain, with remaining parts taken from reference TRBV14 and TRBJ2-3, reads EAGVTQFPSHSVIEKGQTVTLRCDPISGHDNLYWYRRVMGKEIKFLLHFVKESKQDESGMPNNRFLAERTGGTYSTLKVQPAELEDSGVYFCASSQDLTDTQYFGPGTRLTVL.

V usage is TRBV18 and J usage is TRBJ2-1, with 11 nucleotides matching TRBD2. V shed 4 bases and J 3 bases; nucleotides not matched to a gene: 2. CDR1 is KGHSH and CDR2 is LQKENI in the germline V gene. The length of the CDR3 is 15 residues. CDR3 protein: CASSQGTSGYNEQFF. CDR3 DNA: TGTGCCAGCTCACAGGGGACTAGCGGCTACAATGAGCAGTTCTTC.

This clone was seen only a few times. V is TRBV27 and J is TRBJ2-7, with 7 bases aligning to TRBD2. The CDR3 loop spans 12 amino acids. In germline, CDR1 is MNHEY, CDR2 SMNVEV (reference sequence). V was clipped by 6 bases and J by 1 base; unmatched bases: 0. CDR3 in DNA: TGTGCCAGCAGGGGACTATCCTACGAGCAGTACTTC. Encoded protein: CASRGLSYEQYF.